This T cell receptor beta chain was captured by sequencing in a study of T and B cells in COVID-19 patients. On the study more broadly: The recovered patients had mostly mild to moderate COVID-19 with outpatient management. Median age was approximately 35 years in the recovered cohort and around 67 years in the active-infection cohort.

The sample holds a few counts of this clonotype. Its specificity is unknown. From blood, roughly 220-550 ng of genomic DNA served as TRB template. General observations from the study: Blood from mildly ill patients while symptomatic, and early samples from severe cases, were scarce. CD4+, regulatory T cell, CD8+ and sorted SARS-CoV-2-responsive or tetramer+ T cells were not yet sequenced.

BIOMED2 TRB-A/B primer pools were used in multiplex TRB PCR. TCRdb independently ran MiXCR on the multiplex PCR reads; one entry per CDR3 protein. The sample includes more than 13,000 distinct CDR3 sequences, less than 35% of them seen just once. V lost 1 base and J lost 7, with 17 bases in between. Germline V lookup: CDR1 LNHDA, CDR2 SQIVND (reference sequence). CDR3 size: 16 residues. The chain links TRBV19 to TRBJ1-5, with D maybe TRBD1 (5 bases). The specimen sequenced was blood. The source of this sequence is a human donor who had recovered from COVID-19. The CDR3 sequence: CASSIVGGGAGQPQHF. CDR3 coding DNA: TGTGCCAGTAGTATAGTAGGCGGGGGAGCGGGACAGCCCCAGCATTTT.